The 26 T cell receptor beta chains reported below all come from one sample, sequenced in a study of Graves' ophthalmopathy and Graves' hyperthyroidism. Amplification of TCR beta CDR3 regions used RNA transcripts. HTBI primers were used in a first-round RT-PCR, which preceded a second-round multiplex PCR. TCRdb fed the multiplex PCR reads into MiXCR, producing one record per CDR3 protein. The sample has almost 750,000 distinct CDR3 sequences, 40% seen once. Sequencing input: peripheral blood. The receptor source for this set is an adult man with Graves' ophthalmopathy.

This clonotype was detected many times. This chain joins TRBV15 and TRBJ2-7, with D possibly matching TRBD2 (6 bases). The V end was cut by 0 bases, the J end by 3 bases, with 9 bases between. The length of the CDR3 is 14 residues. CDR1 is LNHNV, CDR2 YYDKDF, per germline (reference sequence). This chain's CDR3 is CATSRDRRGYEQYF. The CDR3 DNA reads TGTGCCACCAGCAGAGATCGGCGGGGCTACGAGCAGTACTTC.

This chain uses TRBV7-9 with TRBJ2-2, with D perhaps matching TRBD1 or TRBD2 (6 bases each). Trimming took off 5 bases at V and 2 bases at J, with 15 bases between the two ends. Germline assignment: CDR1 SEHNR and CDR2 FQNEAQ (reference sequence). This CDR3 has 16 amino acids. The CDR3 region is CASSPRGTKNTGELFF. The CDR3 nucleotides are TGTGCCAGCAGCCCCCGCGGGACAAAAAACACCGGGGAGCTGTTTTTT.

This rearrangement joins TRBV9 to TRBJ1-2, with D possibly being TRBD1 (5 bases). With 3 bases removed from V and 4 bases from J, the gap between germline ends came to 16 bases. The CDR3 covers 15 residues. Germline V gene sequence: CDR1 SGDLS, CDR2 YYNGEE. CDR3 residues: CASSAAEGVIYGYTF. In nucleotides, the CDR3 is TGTGCCAGCAGCGCCGCAGAAGGGGTTATCTATGGCTACACCTTC.

This clonotype was recorded many times. This chain connects TRBV29-1 to TRBJ1-1; D gene uncertain. This CDR3 is 12 amino acids long. Trimming took 2 bases from V and 6 from J, leaving 10 bases between them. Germline V CDR1 and CDR2: SQVTM, ANQGSEA. CDR3 DNA sequence: TGCAGCGTTGAACGCCAGGCCTCTGAAGCTTTCTTT. Translating it yields CSVERQASEAFF. The complete variable domain, with remaining parts taken from reference TRBV29-1 and TRBJ1-1, reads SAVISQKPSRDICQRGTSLTIQCQVDSQVTMMFWYRQQPGQSLTLIATANQGSEATYESGFVIDKFPISRPNLTFSTLTVSNMSPEDSSIYLCSVERQASEAFFGQGTRLTVV.

This clonotype was counted only a few times. The chain employs TRBV20-1 and TRBJ2-7; D possibly corresponds to TRBD2 (6 bases). The germline V and J ends were trimmed by 3 bases and 2 bases, with 14 bases remaining between them. CDR3 length: 14 residues. Germline CDR1 is DFQATT and CDR2 is SNEGSKA (reference sequence). CDR3 nucleotides: TGCAGTGCTAGTCTTGCGGGGCCACCCTACGAGCAGTACTTC. Translation gives CSASLAGPPYEQYF.

This clonotype was seen more than once but under ten times. The gene calls are TRBV7-9 and TRBJ2-2; D uncertain. The CDR3 runs to 15 residues. CDR1 is SEHNR, CDR2 FQNEAQ, per germline (reference sequence). V was clipped by 2 bases and J by 5 bases, with 12 bases between them. DNA of the CDR3: TGTGCCAGCAGCTTAAGTGGTGACTTTACCGGGGAGCTGTTTTTT. Residues: CASSLSGDFTGELFF.

This clonotype occurred a few times. This rearrangement joins TRBV5-5 to TRBJ1-2, with 9 bases aligning to TRBD1. The length of the CDR3 is 14 residues. Per germline, CDR1 SGHKS and CDR2 YYEKEE (reference sequence). The junction had 7 bases not matched to a gene; V was cut back by 4 bases and J by 6 bases. CDR3 region: CASSQGGTGNGYTF. CDR3 nucleotides: TGTGCCAGCAGCCAAGGAGGGACAGGGAATGGCTACACCTTC.

This clonotype has a count of ten or more. The CDR3 spells CASSARQVSNQPQHF. The CDR3 coding sequence is TGTGCCAGCAGTGCAAGACAGGTTAGCAATCAGCCCCAGCATTTT. The chain joins TRBV2 to TRBJ1-5; the D gene is possibly TRBD1 (6 bases). Between the trimmed V and J ends, which lost 4 bases and 0 bases, there was a span of 10 bases. Germline values: CDR1 SNHLY, CDR2 FYNNEI. CDR3 length equals 15 residues.

The table lists this clonotype with many counts. The rearrangement joins TRBV7-9 to TRBJ1-2, with D maybe TRBD1 (5 bases). Deletions cut 1 base from V and 7 bases from J, with 13 bases between. CDR1 is SEHNR and CDR2 is FQNEAQ in the germline V gene (reference sequence). The CDR3 runs 14 residues. CDR3 DNA sequence: TGTGCCAGCAGCTTAGAAGGGGAAGTTGGTGGCTACACCTTC. This sequence encodes CASSLEGEVGGYTF.

The V gene is TRBV19, the J gene TRBJ2-7; weak D call: TRBD2 (6 bases). The CDR3 spans 14 residues. Germline lookup yields CDR1 LNHDA and CDR2 SQIVND (reference sequence). V was pared by 3 bases and J by 2 bases, with 11 bases between. For the CDR3, the DNA is TGTGCCAGTAGTATCGGGGGTTCCACCTACGAGCAGTACTTC. It is translated as CASSIGGSTYEQYF. Full variable domain (rest looked up from reference TRBV19 and TRBJ2-7): DGGITQSPKYLFRKEGQNVTLSCEQNLNHDAMYWYRQDPGQGLRLIYYSQIVNDFQKGDIAEGYSVSREKKESFPLTVTSAQKNPTAFYLCASSIGGSTYEQYFGPGTRLTVT.

Of note for this clonotype: The CDR3 carries no conserved terminal phenylalanine or tryptophan, so it likely arises from a read error. DNA for the CDR3: TGTGCCAGTTACGCCCAGACAGGGTTCTACGAGCAGTACCTC. It specifies CASYAQTGFYEQYL. V gene TRBV2 combines with J gene TRBJ2-7, with 7 bases matching TRBD1. CDR1 is SNHLY and CDR2 is FYNNEI in the germline V gene. V shed 9 bases, J shed 3 bases, and the junction held 11 bases outside the gene matches. The CDR3 loop spans 14 amino acids.

This clonotype has only a few counts. The V call is TRBV20-1, the J call TRBJ1-1, with D maybe TRBD1 (5 bases). The length of the CDR3 is 16 residues. V was pared by 6 bases and J by 5 bases, with 25 bases between. Germline V gene sequence: CDR1 DFQATT, CDR2 SNEGSKA (reference sequence). The CDR3: CSALGDRGEGRTEAFF. The DNA for the CDR3 is TGCAGTGCACTAGGGGATCGAGGGGAGGGGAGGACTGAAGCTTTCTTT.

As for this clonotype: A clone one base away is much larger, so this may be a read error. V gene TRBV19 combines with J gene TRBJ1-2; 7 nucleotides match TRBD1. Germline V gene sequence: CDR1 LNHDA, CDR2 SQIVND (reference sequence). This CDR3 spans 12 amino acids. Here the CDR3 reads CASRGQTYGHTF. CDR3 bases: TGTGCCAGTAGGGGACAGACCTATGGCCACACCTTC.

This chain connects TRBV2 to TRBJ2-5; 8 bases fit TRBD1. Trimming took 2 bases from V and 0 from J; bases not matched to a gene: 11. Germline V gene lookup returns CDR1 SNHLY and CDR2 FYNNEI. CDR3 length equals 18 residues. The CDR3 here is CASSERAGGSWYQETQYF. The CDR3 DNA is TGTGCCAGCAGTGAAAGGGCAGGGGGCTCGTGGTACCAAGAGACCCAGTACTTC. The variable domain in full, completed from reference TRBV2 and TRBJ2-5, reads EPEVTQTPSHQVTQMGQEVILRCVPISNHLYFYWYRQILGQKVEFLVSFYNNEISEKSEIFDDQFSVERPDGSNFTLKIRSTKLEDSAMYFCASSERAGGSWYQETQYFGPGTRLLVL.

This clonotype was found a few times. The V gene is TRBV7-9, the J gene TRBJ2-2, with D maybe TRBD2 (6 bases). The V gene's germline CDR1 is SEHNR and CDR2 FQNEAQ (reference sequence). The V and J ends lost 6 bases and 4 bases respectively, with 21 bases between them. The CDR3 extends over 17 amino acids. CDR3 DNA: TGTGCCAGCAGTGAAGGAGGGGCGACCTCGGGCACCGGGGAGCTGTTTTTT. Its translation: CASSEGGATSGTGELFF.

For the CDR3, the DNA is TGCGCCAGCAGCACCCGGACTAGCGAGACGCGGACCCAGTACTTC. It translates to CASSTRTSETRTQYF. The rearrangement joins TRBV5-1 to TRBJ2-5; TRBD2 matches 9 bases. After removal of 4 bases from V and 7 bases from J, the junction contained 11 bases not matched to a gene. The CDR3 totals 15 residues. Germline V gene lookup returns CDR1 SGHRS and CDR2 YFSETQ.

This clonotype was recorded at least ten times. The chain links TRBV7-9 to TRBJ1-5; no clear D. Germline V gene sequence: CDR1 SEHNR, CDR2 FQNEAQ (reference sequence). CDR3 size: 13 residues. V was trimmed by 4 bases and J by 1 base, leaving 5 bases between them. CDR3 sequence (DNA): TGTGCCAGCAGCTCGGACAGCAATCAGCCCCAGCATTTT. Residues: CASSSDSNQPQHF.

V usage is TRBV29-1 and J usage is TRBJ2-2; D may match TRBD1 or TRBD2 (6 bases each). CDR1 is SQVTM, CDR2 ANQGSEA, per germline. The CDR3 covers 16 residues. Trimming removed 4 bases from V and 4 bases from J, with 19 bases in between. The DNA for the CDR3 is TGCAGCGTTGCATCCCTAGCGACAGGTATCACCGGGGAGCTGTTTTTT. It yields the protein CSVASLATGITGELFF.

The chain couples TRBV19 to TRBJ1-5; possible D gene TRBD1, 5 bases. The CDR3 loop spans 13 amino acids. CDR1 and CDR2 (germline): LNHDA, SQIVND (reference sequence). V gave up 8 bases and J gave up 9 bases, with 17 bases separating them. The CDR3 loop is CASAAGVGGPQHF. In DNA, the CDR3 is TGTGCCAGTGCCGCGGGGGTCGGAGGGCCCCAGCATTTT.

This clonotype has more than one count but fewer than ten. The chain carries TRBV14 and TRBJ1-2; TRBD1 aligns across 7 bases. Per germline, CDR1 SGHDN and CDR2 FVKESK. The V and J ends lost 0 bases and 0 bases, in that order; junction bases with no gene match: 1. This CDR3 is 15 amino acids long. The CDR3 nucleotides read TGTGCCAGCAGCCAAGAGCAGGGGGCTAACTATGGCTACACCTTC. Amino acid sequence: CASSQEQGANYGYTF.

In nucleotides, the CDR3 is TGTGCCAGCGCAAGGAGGGCTGAAGCTTTCTTT. The encoded protein is CASARRAEAFF. The chain employs TRBV4-2 and TRBJ1-1; the D is unclear. CDR1 is LGHNA and CDR2 is YNFKEQ in the germline V gene. CDR3 length: 11 amino acids. Trimming removed 8 bases from V and 6 bases from J, with 10 bases in between.

The V and J genes are TRBV29-1 and TRBJ2-3; 9 nucleotides match TRBD1. The V gene end was trimmed by 4 bases and the J gene end by 1 base; junction bases not matched to a gene: 6. This CDR3 is 15 amino acids long. Germline loops: CDR1 SQVTM, CDR2 ANQGSEA. The CDR3 loop is CSVARRDRGTDTQYF. As DNA, the CDR3 is TGCAGCGTTGCAAGAAGGGACAGGGGCACAGATACGCAGTATTTT.

At least ten counts were recorded for this clonotype. The V gene is TRBV29-1, the J gene TRBJ1-2, with D perhaps TRBD1 (5 bases). Trimming took 2 bases from V and 5 from J, leaving 6 bases between them. The length of the CDR3 is 11 residues. Germline values: CDR1 SQVTM, CDR2 ANQGSEA. The CDR3 sequence is CSVESGYGYTF. CDR3 bases: TGCAGCGTTGAATCAGGGTATGGCTACACCTTC.

This clonotype came up once. This chain uses TRBV24-1 with TRBJ1-5; the match to TRBD1 covers 10 bases. Trimming removed 4 bases from V and 8 bases from J; junction bases left unmatched: 10. This CDR3 region has 16 residues. Germline V gives CDR1 KGHDR, CDR2 SFDVKD. The CDR3 nucleotides are TGTGCCACCAGTGACCCAGGGACAGGGGAACTGGAGCCCCAGCATTTT. It translates to CATSDPGTGELEPQHF.

In this sample, this clonotype turned up many times. The chain recombines TRBV2 with TRBJ1-6; D perhaps matches TRBD1 (5 bases). This CDR3 has 13 amino acids. With 6 bases removed from V and 5 bases from J, the gap between germline ends came to 8 bases. The germline CDR1 and CDR2 sequences are SNHLY and FYNNEI. CDR3: CASRWDDNSPLHF. CDR3 coding DNA: TGTGCCAGCAGATGGGACGATAATTCACCCCTCCACTTT.

Many counts were recorded for this clonotype. The V and J genes are TRBV10-3 and TRBJ1-2; 8 positions agree with TRBD1. In germline, CDR1 is ENHRY, CDR2 SYGVKD. CDR3 size: 14 residues. Trimming took 3 bases from V and 7 from J; bases not matched to a gene: 7. CDR3 sequence (DNA): TGTGCCATCAGTGATACGGACAGGGTTGCTGGCTACACCTTC. It encodes CAISDTDRVAGYTF.